This T cell receptor beta chain derives from a study of blood T cell repertoires in COVID-19. Whole-study context: From the United States, Italy and Spain came samples of acute and convalescent COVID-19.

Source study methods: Researchers report that nucleated cell counts were estimated from reference gene primer amplification. Some clones are missing from TCRdb's copy, which holds only in-frame ones; the method was immunoSEQ multiplex PCR. Clonal size and the V and J genes are those of that table, whereas D and trimming came from the DNA. The sample shows about 140,000 clones, 79% of them seen only once. Germline V lookup: CDR1 LNHDA, CDR2 SQIVND (reference sequence). CDR3 length: 14 amino acids. Trimming cost V 8 bases and J 2 bases; bases outside gene matches: 7. The gene calls are TRBV19 and TRBJ1-2; 8 bases are shared with TRBD1. The clonotype originates from a man aged 55 to 69 with acute or convalescent COVID-19. The sample comprised peripheral blood. The CDR3 DNA follows: TGTGCCAGTGAACCTAACAGGGGGAACTATGGCTACACCTTC. It encodes CASEPNRGNYGYTF.